In this sample, the clone carrying this TCR beta chain turned up once. The antigen is not known. CDR1 SGDLS and CDR2 YYNGEE come from the germline V gene. Trimming cost V 4 bases and J 3 bases; bases outside gene matches: 5. The CDR3 loop spans 15 amino acids. This record belongs to a study of cytomegalovirus exposure and HLA in healthy donors. Study at large: Earlier results showed roughly 120 million unique TCR beta sequences derived from approximately 180 million T cells.

Primers for the PCR totalled 60 Vbeta and 13 Jbeta. Sequenced by immunoSEQ multiplex PCR; TCRdb stores in-frame clones only, minus some. The sample lists around 99,000 clones, around four fifths seen once, with roughly 7.8% in the top ten. Overall study results and limits: Prediction of most subjects' HLA-A and HLA-B alleles by TCR beta sequences was reportedly accurate. The study found most TCR sequences rare, yet found some public TCRs in many donors. Later analysis reportedly placed an Asian-associated ancestry cluster below the roughly 680-donor mean in N-insertions.

The TCR was taken from a man younger than 40 in good health and CMV-seronegative. The specimen sequenced was PBMCs. The V and J genes are TRBV9 and TRBJ1-2; TRBD1 matches 11 bases. The CDR3 loop is CASSLGQGAYYGYTF. CDR3 in DNA: TGTGCCAGCAGCTTAGGACAGGGGGCCTACTATGGCTACACCTTC. Complete variable domain (other parts from reference TRBV9 and TRBJ1-2): DSGVTQTPKHLITATGQRVTLRCSPRSGDLSVYWYQQSLDQGLQFLIQYYNGEERAKGNILERFSAQQFPDLHSELNLSSLELGDSALYFCASSLGQGAYYGYTFGSGTRLTVV.